This TCR beta chain was sequenced for a study of patients and donors after allogeneic stem cell transplantation. TCRdb itself ran the RT-PCR reads through MiXCR, one entry per CDR3 protein. The sample yields around 150,000 distinct CDR3 sequences, 30% to 45% seen once. This CDR3 comprises 16 residues. Looked up from germline, CDR1 is MDHEN and CDR2 is SYDVKM. V lost 6 bases to trimming and J lost 1 base, with 17 bases between them. This TCR derives from a human donor who was either an allogeneic HSCT recipient or a stem cell or donor lymphocyte infusion donor (not recorded which). It is not recorded whose cells these are; they may come from a transplant donor. The V gene is TRBV28, the J gene TRBJ2-3; D unresolved. Sequenced: blood, either unsorted or a sorted T cell fraction (not recorded which). In nucleotides, the CDR3 is TGTGCCAGCAGAATTATGGCCCAACCCGGCACAGATACGCAGTATTTT. This sequence encodes CASRIMAQPGTDTQYF.